These 19 T cell receptor beta chains originate from one sample sequenced in a study of cytomegalovirus exposure and HLA in healthy donors. The PCR employed 60 Vbeta primers together with 13 Jbeta primers. The repertoire was sequenced with immunoSEQ multiplex PCR; TCRdb's copy has only in-frame clones and lacks some. Here the sample spans around 150,000 clones, approximately 81% being singletons. The sequencing sample was made of PBMCs. Receptors originate from a man aged 18 to 35 in good health and CMV-seropositive.

Comment on this clone: At the DNA level, this CDR3 is encoded by other sequences in the same sample as well. The chain carries TRBV2 and TRBJ2-1; D might be TRBD2 (5 bases). The CDR3 sequence is 15 residues long. Germline loops: CDR1 SNHLY, CDR2 FYNNEI. V shed 0 bases and J shed 7 bases, with 13 bases lying between them. CDR3: CASSEAEPGWNEQFF. The CDR3 bases are TGTGCCAGCAGTGAAGCAGAGCCGGGGTGGAATGAGCAGTTCTTC.

This chain uses TRBV5-1 with TRBJ2-3, with 9 bases matching TRBD2. There are 15 residues in the CDR3. Trimming at V came to 2 bases and at J to 1 base, leaving 2 bases not matched to a gene. Germline lookup yields CDR1 SGHRS and CDR2 YFSETQ. CDR3 loop: CASSFSGGRTDTQYF. The CDR3 DNA reads TGCGCCAGCAGCTTTAGCGGGGGACGCACAGATACGCAGTATTTT.

This clone was picked up one time. V and J are TRBV4-1 and TRBJ2-6; TRBD2 matches at 8 bases. The CDR3 spans 16 residues. With 4 bases clipped from V and 1 base from J, the junction kept 3 bases outside the gene matches. From germline, CDR1 is MGHRA and CDR2 YSYEKL. CDR3 coding DNA: TGCGCCAGCAGCCTCGCGGGGGGTTCTGGGGCCAACGTCCTGACTTTC. Its translation is CASSLAGGSGANVLTF.

This chain connects TRBV27 to TRBJ2-2; 11 nucleotides align to TRBD2. Germline CDR1 reads MNHEY; CDR2 reads SMNVEV (reference sequence). The length of the CDR3 is 15 residues. Losses at the gene ends were 8 bases for V and 0 bases for J; bases not matched to a gene: 2. Written as DNA, the CDR3 is TGTGCCAGCGTTAGCGGGGGGGCGAACACCGGGGAGCTGTTTTTT. This sequence encodes CASVSGGANTGELFF.

The V and J genes are TRBV7-2 and TRBJ1-1, with 11 nucleotides matching TRBD1. Trimming removed 5 bases from V and 5 bases from J; junction bases left unmatched: 7. The germline V gene has CDR1 SGHTA and CDR2 FQGNSA. The CDR3 extends over 15 amino acids. CDR3 protein: CASSDRDRGTTEAFF. The DNA of the CDR3 is TGTGCCAGCAGCGACCGGGACAGGGGGACGACTGAAGCTTTCTTT.

This chain connects TRBV29-1 to TRBJ2-2; 7 bases are a match to TRBD2. Germline V gene lookup returns CDR1 SQVTM and CDR2 ANQGSEA. This CDR3 has 17 amino acids. V lost 0 bases to trimming and J lost 4 bases; unmatched junction nucleotides: 11. The CDR3 sequence is CSVEDRATGGSTGELFF. CDR3 sequence (DNA): TGCAGCGTTGAAGATCGAGCAACGGGGGGTTCCACCGGGGAGCTGTTTTTT.

The chain recombines TRBV6-1 with TRBJ1-2, with TRBD1 matching 7 bases. V lost 6 bases, J lost 3 bases, and 10 bases stayed unmatched. CDR1 and CDR2 (germline): MNHNS, SASEGT. The CDR3 sequence is 15 residues long. CDR3 protein: CASSDFDRVDYGYTF. The CDR3 nucleotides are TGTGCCAGCAGCGACTTTGACAGGGTCGACTATGGCTACACCTTC.

The chain recombines TRBV7-8 with TRBJ1-3; tentative D call: TRBD1 (6 bases). The germline V and J ends were trimmed by 4 bases and 4 bases, with 20 bases remaining between them. This CDR3 is 17 amino acids long. Germline V gene lookup returns CDR1 SGHVS and CDR2 FQNEAQ. CDR3 in DNA: TGTGCCAGCAGCTGGGGCGTACAGGGTTCCTCGGGAAACACCATATATTTT. Translation: CASSWGVQGSSGNTIYF.

The chain couples TRBV5-6 to TRBJ1-6; TRBD1 is a possible D gene (5 bases). Trimming left V 0 bases short and J 7 bases short, with 14 bases between. The length of the CDR3 is 16 residues. Per germline, CDR1 SGHDT and CDR2 YYEEEE. This chain's CDR3 is CASSLVQGTLNSPLHF. The CDR3 DNA reads as TGTGCCAGCAGCTTGGTGCAGGGAACGTTGAATTCACCCCTCCACTTT.

The chain recombines TRBV4-3 with TRBJ1-1; 8 bases fit TRBD1. The CDR3 length is 15 residues. Trimming at V came to 5 bases and at J to 1 base, leaving 6 bases not matched to a gene. Germline V gives CDR1 LGHNA, CDR2 YSLEER. The CDR3 sequence: CASSSRTGTNTEAFF. CDR3 sequence (DNA): TGCGCCAGCAGCTCAAGGACAGGGACGAACACTGAAGCTTTCTTT.

V is TRBV7-2 and J is TRBJ2-7, with 8 nucleotides matching TRBD2. The V segment lost 1 base and the J segment 5 bases; nucleotides outside the gene matches: 13. Germline CDR1 reads SGHTA; CDR2 reads FQGNSA. The CDR3 has 17 residues. The DNA of the CDR3 is TGTGCCAGCAGCTTAGGTAGAAGCGGGGGAGTTCTGGACGAGCAGTACTTC. Amino acids: CASSLGRSGGVLDEQYF.

This clone has a handful of counts. The chain joins TRBV15 to TRBJ2-7; D is possibly TRBD2 (5 bases). The V end lost 11 bases, the J end lost 1 base, and 9 bases lay between the germline ends. The germline CDR1 and CDR2 sequences are LNHNV and YYDKDF (reference sequence). This CDR3 spans 11 amino acids. CDR3 bases: TGTGCCGCAGGCGGGTCCTACGAGCAGTACTTC. Translated: CAAGGSYEQYF.

This clone was observed a few times. The chain uses TRBV7-9 and TRBJ1-2, with TRBD1 identical over 9 bases. The CDR3 has 18 amino acids. Germline V CDR1 and CDR2: SEHNR, FQNEAQ (reference sequence). V was clipped by 4 bases and J by 4 bases; unmatched bases: 16. This chain's CDR3 is CASSSTREADRGIYGYTF. The CDR3 bases are TGTGCCAGCAGCTCGACTAGGGAAGCTGACAGGGGGATCTATGGCTACACCTTC.

The chain joins TRBV5-4 to TRBJ1-1; D is possibly TRBD1 (5 bases). This CDR3 has 16 residues. V lost 5 bases, J lost 4 bases, and 21 bases lay in between. Germline assignment: CDR1 SGHNT and CDR2 YYREEE (reference sequence). For the CDR3, the DNA is TGTGCCAGCAGAGACGACATTGGGGGGATGAGCACTGAAGCTTTCTTT. Translating gives CASRDDIGGMSTEAFF.

This clone was seen a single time. The chain recombines TRBV15 with TRBJ2-7, with 8 bases lining up with TRBD2. The CDR3 extends over 15 amino acids. With V trimmed by 1 base and J by 3 bases, 5 bases remained unmatched. The germline CDR1 and CDR2 sequences are LNHNV and YYDKDF (reference sequence). The CDR3 loop is CATSRGGLANYEQYF. The CDR3 DNA sequence: TGTGCCACCAGCAGAGGAGGACTAGCAAACTACGAGCAGTACTTC.

The J gene is TRBJ2-5, the V gene TRBV19; 12 positions agree with TRBD1. Per the germline V gene, CDR1 is LNHDA and CDR2 is SQIVND (reference sequence). CDR3 length: 17 residues. The V gene end was trimmed by 4 bases and the J gene end by 9 bases; junction bases not matched to a gene: 15. CDR3 amino acids: CASSTDAGTGGGKAQYF. The CDR3 DNA sequence: TGTGCCAGTAGTACAGACGCCGGGACAGGGGGCGGCAAGGCCCAGTACTTC.

Written as DNA, the CDR3 is TGTGCCAGCAGCCGACTCGGTCTAGCGGGGGAAAACAATGAGCAGTTCTTC. It specifies CASSRLGLAGENNEQFF. V is TRBV9 and J is TRBJ2-1, with 10 bases lining up with TRBD2. Germline V gene sequence: CDR1 SGDLS, CDR2 YYNGEE. This CDR3 has 17 amino acids. V lost 4 bases to trimming and J lost 5 bases; unmatched junction nucleotides: 12.

This clone was found a few times. This rearrangement joins TRBV15 to TRBJ1-1, with D possibly being TRBD1 (6 bases). The V and J ends lost 0 bases and 4 bases respectively, with 12 bases between them. The CDR3 spans 15 residues. Germline values: CDR1 LNHNV, CDR2 YYDKDF (reference sequence). CDR3: CATSRDLAGATEAFF. The CDR3 DNA sequence: TGTGCCACCAGCAGAGATTTGGCAGGGGCCACTGAAGCTTTCTTT.

In nucleotides, the CDR3 is TGTGCCAGCAGCCCAAAGGAGATCGGGGGGGGCTCCTACAATGAGCAGTTCTTC. Amino acid sequence: CASSPKEIGGGSYNEQFF. This chain joins TRBV7-3 and TRBJ2-1; 8 bases are shared with TRBD2. CDR1 is SGHTA and CDR2 is FQGTGA in the germline V gene. Losses at the gene ends were 5 bases for V and 0 bases for J; bases not matched to a gene: 12. The CDR3 contains 18 residues. Full variable domain (remainder filled in from reference TRBV7-3 and TRBJ2-1): GAGVSQTPSNKVTEKGKYVELRCDPISGHTALYWYRQSLGQGPEFLIYFQGTGAADDSGLPNDRFFAVRPEGSVSTLKIQRTERGDSAVYLCASSPKEIGGGSYNEQFFGPGTRLTVL.